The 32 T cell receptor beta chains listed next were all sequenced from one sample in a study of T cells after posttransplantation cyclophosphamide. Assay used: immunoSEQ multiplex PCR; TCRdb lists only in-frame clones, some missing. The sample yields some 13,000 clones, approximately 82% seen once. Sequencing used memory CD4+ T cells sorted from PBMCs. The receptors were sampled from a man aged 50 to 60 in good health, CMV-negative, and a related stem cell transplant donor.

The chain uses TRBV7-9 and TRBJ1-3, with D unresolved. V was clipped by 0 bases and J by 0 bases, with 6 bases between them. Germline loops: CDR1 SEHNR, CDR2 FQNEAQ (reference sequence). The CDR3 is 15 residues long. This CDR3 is CASSLALYSGNTIYF. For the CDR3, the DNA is TGTGCCAGCAGCTTAGCGCTATACTCTGGAAACACCATATATTTT.

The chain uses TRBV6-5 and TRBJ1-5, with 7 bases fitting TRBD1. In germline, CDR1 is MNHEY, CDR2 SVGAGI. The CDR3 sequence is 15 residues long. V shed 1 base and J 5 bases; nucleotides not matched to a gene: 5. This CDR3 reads CASSYFGTEDQPQHF. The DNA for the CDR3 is TGTGCCAGCAGTTACTTCGGGACAGAGGATCAGCCCCAGCATTTT.

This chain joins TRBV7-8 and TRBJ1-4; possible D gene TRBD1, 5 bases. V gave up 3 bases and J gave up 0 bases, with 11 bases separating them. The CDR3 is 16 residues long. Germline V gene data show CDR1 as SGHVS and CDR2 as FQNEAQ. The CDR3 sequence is CASSFQGLTTNEKLFF. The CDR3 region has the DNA TGTGCCAGCAGCTTCCAGGGACTGACAACTAATGAAAAACTGTTTTTT.

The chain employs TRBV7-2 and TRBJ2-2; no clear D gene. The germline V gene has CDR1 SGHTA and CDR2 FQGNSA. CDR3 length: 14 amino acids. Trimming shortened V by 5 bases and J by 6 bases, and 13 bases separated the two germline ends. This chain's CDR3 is CASSRNRRAGELFF. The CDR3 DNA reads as TGTGCCAGCAGCCGAAATCGACGGGCCGGGGAGCTGTTTTTT.

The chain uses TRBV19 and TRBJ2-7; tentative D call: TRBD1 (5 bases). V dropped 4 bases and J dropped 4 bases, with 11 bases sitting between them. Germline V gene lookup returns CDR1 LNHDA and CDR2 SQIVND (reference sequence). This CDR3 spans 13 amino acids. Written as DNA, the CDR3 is TGTGCCAGTAGTAGCGGACACCCATACGAGCAGTACTTC. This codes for CASSSGHPYEQYF.

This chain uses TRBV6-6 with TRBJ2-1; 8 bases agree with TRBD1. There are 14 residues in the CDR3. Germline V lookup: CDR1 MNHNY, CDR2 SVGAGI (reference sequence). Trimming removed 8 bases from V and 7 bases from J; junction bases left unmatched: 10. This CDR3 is CASLTGQGTNEQFF. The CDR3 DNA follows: TGTGCCAGCCTGACAGGACAGGGAACAAATGAGCAGTTCTTC.

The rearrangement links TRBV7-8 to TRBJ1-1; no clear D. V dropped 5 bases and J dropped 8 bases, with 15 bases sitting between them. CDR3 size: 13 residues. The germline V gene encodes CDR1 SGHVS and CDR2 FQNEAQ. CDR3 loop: CASSKTPGIEAFF. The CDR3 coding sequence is TGTGCCAGCAGCAAGACACCTGGTATCGAAGCTTTCTTT.

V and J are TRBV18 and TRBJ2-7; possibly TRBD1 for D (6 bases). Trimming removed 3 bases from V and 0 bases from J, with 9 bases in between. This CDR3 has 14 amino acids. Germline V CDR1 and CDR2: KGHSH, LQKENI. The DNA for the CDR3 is TGTGCCAGCTCACCGAACAGGGACTCCTACGAGCAGTACTTC. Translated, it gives CASSPNRDSYEQYF.

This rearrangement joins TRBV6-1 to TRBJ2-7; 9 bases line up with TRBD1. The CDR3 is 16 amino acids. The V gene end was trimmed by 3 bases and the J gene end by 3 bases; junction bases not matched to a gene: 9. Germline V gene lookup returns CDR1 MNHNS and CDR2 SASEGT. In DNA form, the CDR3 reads TGTGCCAGCAGTGAGGTTACAGGGGGCAAGCTCTACGAGCAGTACTTC. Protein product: CASSEVTGGKLYEQYF.

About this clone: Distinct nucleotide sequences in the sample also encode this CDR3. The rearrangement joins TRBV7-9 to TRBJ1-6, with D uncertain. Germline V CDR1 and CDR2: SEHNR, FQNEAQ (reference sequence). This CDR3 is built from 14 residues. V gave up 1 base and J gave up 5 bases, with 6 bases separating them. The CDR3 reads CASSLGQNNSPLHF. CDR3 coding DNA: TGTGCCAGCAGCTTAGGTCAGAATAATTCACCCCTCCACTTT.

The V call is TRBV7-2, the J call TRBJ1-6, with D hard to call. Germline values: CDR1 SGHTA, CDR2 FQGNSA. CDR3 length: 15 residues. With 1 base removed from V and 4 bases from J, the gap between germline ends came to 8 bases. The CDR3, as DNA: TGTGCCAGCAGCTTAGATCTGGCTTATAATTCACCCCTCCACTTT. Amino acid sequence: CASSLDLAYNSPLHF. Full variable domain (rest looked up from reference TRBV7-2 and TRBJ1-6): GAGVSQSPSNKVTEKGKDVELRCDPISGHTALYWYRQSLGQGLEFLIYFQGNSAPDKSGLPSDRFSAERTGGSVSTLTIQRTQQEDSAVYLCASSLDLAYNSPLHFGNGTRLTVT.

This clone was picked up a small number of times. The CDR3 nucleotides are TGCGCCAGCAGCCAAGGACGGCGGTCGGCTGGAAACACCATATATTTT. Translating it yields CASSQGRRSAGNTIYF. V gene TRBV4-3 combines with J gene TRBJ1-3; D remains ambiguous. The CDR3 length is 16 residues. Germline loops: CDR1 LGHNA, CDR2 YSLEER. V gave up 1 base and J gave up 2 bases, with 12 bases separating them.

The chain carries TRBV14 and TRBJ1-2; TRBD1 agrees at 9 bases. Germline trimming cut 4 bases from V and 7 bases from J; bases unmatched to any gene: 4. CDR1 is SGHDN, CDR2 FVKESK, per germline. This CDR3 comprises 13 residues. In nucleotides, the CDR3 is TGTGCCAGCAGCCCAGGGACAGGGTTTGGCTACACCTTC. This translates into CASSPGTGFGYTF.

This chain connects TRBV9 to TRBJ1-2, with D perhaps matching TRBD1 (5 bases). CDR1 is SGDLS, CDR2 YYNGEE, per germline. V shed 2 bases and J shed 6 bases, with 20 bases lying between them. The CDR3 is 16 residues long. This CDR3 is CASSVTSRGGRDGYTF. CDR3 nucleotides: TGTGCCAGCAGCGTGACCTCTCGCGGGGGAAGGGATGGCTACACCTTC.

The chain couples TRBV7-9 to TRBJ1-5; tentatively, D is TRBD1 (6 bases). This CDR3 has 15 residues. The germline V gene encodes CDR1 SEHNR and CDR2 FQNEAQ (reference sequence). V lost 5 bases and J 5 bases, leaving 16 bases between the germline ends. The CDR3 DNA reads TGTGCCAGCAGCCGTGTAGGGGGATCCGATCAGCCCCAGCATTTT. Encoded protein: CASSRVGGSDQPQHF.

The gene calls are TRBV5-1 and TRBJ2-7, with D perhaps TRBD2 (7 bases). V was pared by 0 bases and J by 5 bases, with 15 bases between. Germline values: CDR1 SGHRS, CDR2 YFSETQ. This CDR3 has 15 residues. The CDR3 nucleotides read TGCGCCAGCAGCTTGGCCCTGGGGGGGCTGGACGAGCAGTACTTC. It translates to CASSLALGGLDEQYF.

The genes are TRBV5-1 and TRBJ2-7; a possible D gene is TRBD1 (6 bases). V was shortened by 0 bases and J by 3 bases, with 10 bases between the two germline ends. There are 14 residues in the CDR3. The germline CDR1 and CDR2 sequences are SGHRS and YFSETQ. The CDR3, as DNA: TGCGCCAGCAGCTTGGGACAGGCAGTCTACGAGCAGTACTTC. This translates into CASSLGQAVYEQYF.

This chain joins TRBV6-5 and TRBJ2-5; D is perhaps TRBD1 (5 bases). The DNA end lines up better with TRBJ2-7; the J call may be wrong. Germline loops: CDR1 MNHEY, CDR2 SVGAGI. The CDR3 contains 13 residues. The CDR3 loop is CASSTDSFYEQYF. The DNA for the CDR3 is TGTGCCAGCAGTACTGACAGTTTCTACGAGCAGTACTTC.

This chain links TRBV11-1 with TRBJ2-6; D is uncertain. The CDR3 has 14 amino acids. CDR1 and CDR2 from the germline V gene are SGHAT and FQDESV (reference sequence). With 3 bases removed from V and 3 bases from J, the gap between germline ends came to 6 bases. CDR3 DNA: TGTGCCAGCAGCTTTGTCGGTGGGGCCAACGTCCTGACTTTC. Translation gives CASSFVGGANVLTF.

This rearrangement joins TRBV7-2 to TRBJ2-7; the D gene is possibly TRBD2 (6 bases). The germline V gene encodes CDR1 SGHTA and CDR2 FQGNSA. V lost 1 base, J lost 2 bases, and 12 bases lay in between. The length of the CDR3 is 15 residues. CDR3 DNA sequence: TGTGCCAGCAGCTTAGGTAGCGGAAAAACCTACGAGCAGTACTTC. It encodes CASSLGSGKTYEQYF.

CDR3 nucleotide sequence: TGTGCCAGCAGCCGACGGGGGGAGCGGACAGATACGCAGTATTTT. It yields the protein CASSRRGERTDTQYF. The V gene is TRBV11-1, the J gene TRBJ2-3; 7 bases line up with TRBD2. Germline trimming cut 5 bases from V and 3 bases from J; bases unmatched to any gene: 8. The CDR3 length is 15 residues. Germline CDR1 and CDR2: SGHAT and FQDESV (reference sequence).

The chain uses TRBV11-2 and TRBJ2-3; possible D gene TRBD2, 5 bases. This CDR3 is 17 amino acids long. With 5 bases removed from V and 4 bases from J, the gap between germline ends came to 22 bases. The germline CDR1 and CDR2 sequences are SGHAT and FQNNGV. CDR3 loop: CASSRWPSRSRADTQYF. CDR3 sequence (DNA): TGTGCCAGCAGCCGATGGCCTAGCAGGTCTCGAGCAGATACGCAGTATTTT. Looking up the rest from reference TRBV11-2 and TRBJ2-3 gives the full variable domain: EAGVAQSPRYKIIEKRQSVAFWCNPISGHATLYWYQQILGQGPKLLIQFQNNGVVDDSQLPKDRFSAERLKGVDSTLKIQPAKLEDSAVYLCASSRWPSRSRADTQYFGPGTRLTVL.

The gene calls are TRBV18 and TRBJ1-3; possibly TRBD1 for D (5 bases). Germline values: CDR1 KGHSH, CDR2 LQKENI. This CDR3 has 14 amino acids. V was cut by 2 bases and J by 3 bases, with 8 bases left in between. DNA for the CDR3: TGTGCCAGCTCACCAAGCACAGGTGGAAACACCATATATTTT. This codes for CASSPSTGGNTIYF.

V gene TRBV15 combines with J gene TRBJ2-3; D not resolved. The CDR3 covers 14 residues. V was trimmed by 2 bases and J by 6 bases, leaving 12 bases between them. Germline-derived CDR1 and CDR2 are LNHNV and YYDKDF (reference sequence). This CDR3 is CATSRSISPDTQYF. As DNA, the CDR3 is TGTGCCACCAGCAGAAGCATATCCCCCGATACGCAGTATTTT.

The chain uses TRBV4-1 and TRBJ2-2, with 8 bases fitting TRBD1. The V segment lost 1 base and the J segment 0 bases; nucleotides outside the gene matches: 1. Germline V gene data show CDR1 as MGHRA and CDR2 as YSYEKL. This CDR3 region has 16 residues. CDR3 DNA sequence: TGCGCCAGCAGCCAAGCGGACAGGGCGAACACCGGGGAGCTGTTTTTT. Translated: CASSQADRANTGELFF.

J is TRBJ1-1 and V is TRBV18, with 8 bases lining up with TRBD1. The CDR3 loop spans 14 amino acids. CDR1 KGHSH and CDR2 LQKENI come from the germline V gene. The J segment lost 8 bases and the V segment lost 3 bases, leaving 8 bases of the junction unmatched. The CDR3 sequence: CASSPGTGGDEAFF. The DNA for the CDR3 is TGTGCCAGCTCACCGGGTACAGGGGGTGACGAAGCTTTCTTT.

The CDR3, as DNA: TGTGCCAGTAGTATAGACGCTGACGGGAGGGCCGATGAGCAGTTCTTC. Translation: CASSIDADGRADEQFF. The chain uses TRBV19 and TRBJ2-1; TRBD2 matches 8 bases. The ends lost 0 bases at V and 8 bases at J; junction bases unmatched: 9. CDR1 is LNHDA and CDR2 is SQIVND in the germline V gene (reference sequence). This CDR3 comprises 16 residues.

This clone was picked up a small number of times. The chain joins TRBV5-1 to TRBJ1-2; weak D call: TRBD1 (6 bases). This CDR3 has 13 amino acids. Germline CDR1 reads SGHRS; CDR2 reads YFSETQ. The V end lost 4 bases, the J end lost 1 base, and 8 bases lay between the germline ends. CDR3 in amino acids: CASSPGVNYGYTF. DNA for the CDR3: TGCGCCAGCAGCCCAGGGGTTAACTATGGCTACACCTTC.

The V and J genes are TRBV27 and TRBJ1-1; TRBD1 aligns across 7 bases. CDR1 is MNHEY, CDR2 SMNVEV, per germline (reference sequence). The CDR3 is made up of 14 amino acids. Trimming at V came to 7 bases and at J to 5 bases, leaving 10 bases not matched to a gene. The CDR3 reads CASTHRGDGTEAFF. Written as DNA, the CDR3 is TGTGCCAGCACCCACAGGGGAGACGGAACTGAAGCTTTCTTT.

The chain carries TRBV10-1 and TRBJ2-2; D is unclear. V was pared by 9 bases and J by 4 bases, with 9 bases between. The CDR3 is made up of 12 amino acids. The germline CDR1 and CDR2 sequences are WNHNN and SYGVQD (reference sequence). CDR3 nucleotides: TGCGCCAGGTTCCCCGTCACCGGGGAGCTGTTTTTT. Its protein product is CARFPVTGELFF.

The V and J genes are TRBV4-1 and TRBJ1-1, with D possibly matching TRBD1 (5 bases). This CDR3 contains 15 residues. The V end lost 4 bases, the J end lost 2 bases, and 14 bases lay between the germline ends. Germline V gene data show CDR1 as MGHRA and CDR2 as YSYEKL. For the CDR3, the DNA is TGCGCCAGCAGCCCCCTGGGGGGGAAAAACACTGAAGCTTTCTTT. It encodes CASSPLGGKNTEAFF.

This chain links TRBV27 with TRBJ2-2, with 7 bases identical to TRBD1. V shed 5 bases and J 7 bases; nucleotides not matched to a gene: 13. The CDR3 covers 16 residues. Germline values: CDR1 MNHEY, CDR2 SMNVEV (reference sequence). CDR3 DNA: TGTGCCAGCAGTCCTCCCGGGACAGTCCAAATCGGGGAGCTGTTTTTT. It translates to CASSPPGTVQIGELFF.